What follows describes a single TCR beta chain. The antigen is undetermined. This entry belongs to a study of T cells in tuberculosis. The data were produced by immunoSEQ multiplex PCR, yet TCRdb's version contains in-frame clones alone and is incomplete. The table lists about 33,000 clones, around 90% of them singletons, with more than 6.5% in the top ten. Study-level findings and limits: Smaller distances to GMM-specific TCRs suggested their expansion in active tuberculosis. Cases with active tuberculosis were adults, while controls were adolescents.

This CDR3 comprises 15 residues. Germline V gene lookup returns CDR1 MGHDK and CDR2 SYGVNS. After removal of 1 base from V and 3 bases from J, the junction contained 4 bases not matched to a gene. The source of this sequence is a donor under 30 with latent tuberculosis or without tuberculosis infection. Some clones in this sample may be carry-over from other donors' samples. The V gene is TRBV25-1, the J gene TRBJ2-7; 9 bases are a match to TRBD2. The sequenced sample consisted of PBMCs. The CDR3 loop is CASSESSREGYEQYF. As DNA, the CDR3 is TGTGCCAGCAGTGAATCTTCGCGGGAGGGCTACGAGCAGTACTTC.